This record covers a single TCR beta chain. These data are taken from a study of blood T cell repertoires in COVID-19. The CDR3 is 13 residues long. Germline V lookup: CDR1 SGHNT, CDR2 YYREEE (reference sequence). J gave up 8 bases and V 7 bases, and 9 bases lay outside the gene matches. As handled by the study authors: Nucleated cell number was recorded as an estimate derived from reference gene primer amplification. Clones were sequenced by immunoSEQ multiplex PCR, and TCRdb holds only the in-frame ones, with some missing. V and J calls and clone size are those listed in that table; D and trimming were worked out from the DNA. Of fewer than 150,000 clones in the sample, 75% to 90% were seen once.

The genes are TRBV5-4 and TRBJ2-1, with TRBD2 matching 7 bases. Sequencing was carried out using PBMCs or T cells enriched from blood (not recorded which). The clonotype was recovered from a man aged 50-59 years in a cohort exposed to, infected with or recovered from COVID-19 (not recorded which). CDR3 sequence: CASGPTSHDEQFF. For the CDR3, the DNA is TGTGCCAGCGGACCGACTAGCCACGATGAGCAGTTCTTC.